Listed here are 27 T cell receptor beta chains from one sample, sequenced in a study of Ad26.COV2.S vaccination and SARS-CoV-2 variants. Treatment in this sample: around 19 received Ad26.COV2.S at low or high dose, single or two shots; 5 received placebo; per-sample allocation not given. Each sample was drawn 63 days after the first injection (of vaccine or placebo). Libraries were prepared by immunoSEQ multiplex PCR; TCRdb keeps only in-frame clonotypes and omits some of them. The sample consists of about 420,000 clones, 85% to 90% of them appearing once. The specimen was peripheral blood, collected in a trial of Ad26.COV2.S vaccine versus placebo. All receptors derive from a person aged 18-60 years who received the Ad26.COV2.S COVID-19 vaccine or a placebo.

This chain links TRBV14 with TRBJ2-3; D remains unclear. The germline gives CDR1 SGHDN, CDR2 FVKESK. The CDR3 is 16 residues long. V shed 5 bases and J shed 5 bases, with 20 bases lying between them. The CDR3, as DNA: TGTGCCAGCAGCTATACTCCCGGGTCACCCTTAGATACGCAGTATTTT. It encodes CASSYTPGSPLDTQYF. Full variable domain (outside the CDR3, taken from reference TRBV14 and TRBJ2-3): EAGVTQFPSHSVIEKGQTVTLRCDPISGHDNLYWYRRVMGKEIKFLLHFVKESKQDESGMPNNRFLAERTGGTYSTLKVQPAELEDSGVYFCASSYTPGSPLDTQYFGPGTRLTVL.

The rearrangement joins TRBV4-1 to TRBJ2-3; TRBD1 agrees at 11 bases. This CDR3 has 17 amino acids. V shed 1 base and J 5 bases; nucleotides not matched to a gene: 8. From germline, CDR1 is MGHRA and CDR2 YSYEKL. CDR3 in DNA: TGCGCCAGCAGCCAAGTTTTGGACAGGGGGCGTGGAGATACGCAGTATTTT. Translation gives CASSQVLDRGRGDTQYF.

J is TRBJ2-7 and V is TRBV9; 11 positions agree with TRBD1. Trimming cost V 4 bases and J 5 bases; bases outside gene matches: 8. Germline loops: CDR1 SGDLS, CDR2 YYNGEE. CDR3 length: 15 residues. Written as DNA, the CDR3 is TGTGCCAGCAGCCCACGGGACAGGGGGGTCCACGAGCAGTACTTC. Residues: CASSPRDRGVHEQYF.

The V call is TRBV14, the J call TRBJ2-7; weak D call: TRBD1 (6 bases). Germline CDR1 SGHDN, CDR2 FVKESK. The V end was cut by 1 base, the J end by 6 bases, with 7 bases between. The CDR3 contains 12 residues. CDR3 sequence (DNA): TGTGCCAGCAGCCAAGGGGGGCTCGAGCAGTACTTC. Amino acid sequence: CASSQGGLEQYF. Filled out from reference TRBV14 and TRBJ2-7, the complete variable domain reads EAGVTQFPSHSVIEKGQTVTLRCDPISGHDNLYWYRRVMGKEIKFLLHFVKESKQDESGMPNNRFLAERTGGTYSTLKVQPAELEDSGVYFCASSQGGLEQYFGPGTRLTVT.

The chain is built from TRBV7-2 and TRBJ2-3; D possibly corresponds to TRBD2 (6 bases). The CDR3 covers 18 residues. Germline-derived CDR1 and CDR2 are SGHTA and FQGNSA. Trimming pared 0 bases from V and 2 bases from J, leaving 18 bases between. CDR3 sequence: CASSLAPVRRGPTDTQYF. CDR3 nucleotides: TGTGCCAGCAGCTTAGCGCCGGTCAGGCGGGGACCCACAGATACGCAGTATTTT.

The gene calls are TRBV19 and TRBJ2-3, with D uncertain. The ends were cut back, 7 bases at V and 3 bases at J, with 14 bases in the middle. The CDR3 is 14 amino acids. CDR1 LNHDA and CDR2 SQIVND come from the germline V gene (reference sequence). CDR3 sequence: CASKTHEGTDTQYF. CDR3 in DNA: TGTGCCAGTAAAACCCACGAAGGGACAGATACGCAGTATTTT.

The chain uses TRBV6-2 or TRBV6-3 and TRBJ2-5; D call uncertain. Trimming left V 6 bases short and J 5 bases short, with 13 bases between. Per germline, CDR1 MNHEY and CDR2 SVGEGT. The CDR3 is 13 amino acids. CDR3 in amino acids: CASSFRPRETQYF. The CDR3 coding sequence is TGTGCCAGCAGCTTCCGCCCAAGGGAGACCCAGTACTTC.

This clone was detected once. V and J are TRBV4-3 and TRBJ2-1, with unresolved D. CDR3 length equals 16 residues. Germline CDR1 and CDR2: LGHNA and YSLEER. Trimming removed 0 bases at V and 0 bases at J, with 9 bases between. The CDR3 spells CASSQDIQSSYNEQFF. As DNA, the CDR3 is TGCGCCAGCAGCCAAGATATACAGTCCTCCTACAATGAGCAGTTCTTC.

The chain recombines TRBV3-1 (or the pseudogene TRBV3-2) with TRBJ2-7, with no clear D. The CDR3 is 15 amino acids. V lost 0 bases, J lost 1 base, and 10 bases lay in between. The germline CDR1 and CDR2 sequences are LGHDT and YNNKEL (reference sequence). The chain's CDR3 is CASSQEARVSYEQYF. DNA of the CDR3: TGTGCCAGCAGCCAAGAAGCTAGGGTTTCCTACGAGCAGTACTTC.

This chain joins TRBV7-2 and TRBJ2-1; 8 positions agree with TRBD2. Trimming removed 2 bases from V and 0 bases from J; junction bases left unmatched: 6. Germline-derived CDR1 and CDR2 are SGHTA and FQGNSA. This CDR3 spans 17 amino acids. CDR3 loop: CASSLRAGTSSYNEQFF. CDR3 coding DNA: TGTGCCAGCAGCTTAAGAGCCGGGACTAGCTCCTACAATGAGCAGTTCTTC.

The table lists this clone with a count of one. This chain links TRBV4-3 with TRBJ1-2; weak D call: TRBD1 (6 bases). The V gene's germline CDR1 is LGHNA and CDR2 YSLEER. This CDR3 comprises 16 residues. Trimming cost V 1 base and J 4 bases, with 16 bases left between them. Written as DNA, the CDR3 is TGCGCCAGCAGCCAAGCGGCTACAGGGTCGAGCTATGGCTACACCTTC. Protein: CASSQAATGSSYGYTF.

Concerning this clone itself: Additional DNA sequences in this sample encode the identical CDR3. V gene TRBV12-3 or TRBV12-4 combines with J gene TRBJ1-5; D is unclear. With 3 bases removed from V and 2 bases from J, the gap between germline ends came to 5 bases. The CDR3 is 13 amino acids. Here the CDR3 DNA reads TGTGCCAGCAGTTTGAATGGCAATCAGCCCCAGCATTTT. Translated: CASSLNGNQPQHF.

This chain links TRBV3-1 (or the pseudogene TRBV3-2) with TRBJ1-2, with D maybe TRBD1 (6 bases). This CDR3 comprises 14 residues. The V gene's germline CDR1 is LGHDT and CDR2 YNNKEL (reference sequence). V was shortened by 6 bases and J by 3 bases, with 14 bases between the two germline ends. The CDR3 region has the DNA TGTGCCAGCAGACAGCAGGGGTGGGACTATGGCTACACCTTC. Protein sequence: CASRQQGWDYGYTF.

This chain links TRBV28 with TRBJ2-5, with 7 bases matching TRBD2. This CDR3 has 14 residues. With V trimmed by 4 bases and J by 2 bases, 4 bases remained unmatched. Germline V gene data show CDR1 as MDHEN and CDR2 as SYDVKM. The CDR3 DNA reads TGTGCCAGCAGTTCTGGGGGGGGGCAAGAGACCCAGTACTTC. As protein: CASSSGGGQETQYF. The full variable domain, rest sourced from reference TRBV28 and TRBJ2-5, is DVKVTQSSRYLVKRTGEKVFLECVQDMDHENMFWYRQDPGLGLRLIYFSYDVKMKEKGDIPEGYSVSREKKERFSLILESASTNQTSMYLCASSSGGGQETQYFGPGTRLLVL.

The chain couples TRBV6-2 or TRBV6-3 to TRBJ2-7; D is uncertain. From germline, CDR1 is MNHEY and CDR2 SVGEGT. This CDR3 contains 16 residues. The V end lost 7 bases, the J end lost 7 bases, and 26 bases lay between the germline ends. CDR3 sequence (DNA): TGTGCCAGCACCCCCTTGGGCGGCAGCCCCTCTAGGGAGCAGTACTTC. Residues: CASTPLGGSPSREQYF.

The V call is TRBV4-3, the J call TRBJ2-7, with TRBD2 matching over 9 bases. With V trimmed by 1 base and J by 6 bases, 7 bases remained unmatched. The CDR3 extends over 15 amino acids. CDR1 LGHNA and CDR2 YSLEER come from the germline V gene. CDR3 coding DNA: TGCGCCAGCAGCCAAGTCGCGGGGGGGGCCGTCGAGCAGTACTTC. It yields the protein CASSQVAGGAVEQYF.

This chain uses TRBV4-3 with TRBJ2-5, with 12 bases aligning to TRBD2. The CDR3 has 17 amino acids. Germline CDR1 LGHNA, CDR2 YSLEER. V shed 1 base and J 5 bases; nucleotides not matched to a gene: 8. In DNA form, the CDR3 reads TGCGCCAGCAGCCAAGCTAGCGGGGGGGCTTTCTCCGAGACCCAGTACTTC. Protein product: CASSQASGGAFSETQYF.

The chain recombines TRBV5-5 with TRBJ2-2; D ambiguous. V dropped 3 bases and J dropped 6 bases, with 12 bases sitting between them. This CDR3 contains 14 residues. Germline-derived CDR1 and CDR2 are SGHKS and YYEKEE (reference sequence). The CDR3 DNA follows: TGTGCCAGCAGCTCCCGAGGCAGGCCCGGGGAGCTGTTTTTT. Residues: CASSSRGRPGELFF.

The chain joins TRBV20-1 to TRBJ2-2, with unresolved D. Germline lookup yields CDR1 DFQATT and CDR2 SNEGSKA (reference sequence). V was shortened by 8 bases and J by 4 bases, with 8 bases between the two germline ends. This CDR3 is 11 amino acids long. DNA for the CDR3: TGCAGTTCATTTTCCACCGGGGAGCTGTTTTTT. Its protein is CSSFSTGELFF.

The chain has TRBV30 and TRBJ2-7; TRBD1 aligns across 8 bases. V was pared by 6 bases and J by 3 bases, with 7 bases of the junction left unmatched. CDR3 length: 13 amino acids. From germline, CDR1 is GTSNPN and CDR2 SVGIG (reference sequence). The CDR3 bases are TGTGCCTGCAAGACAGGGGTGGGCTACGAGCAGTACTTC. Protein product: CACKTGVGYEQYF.

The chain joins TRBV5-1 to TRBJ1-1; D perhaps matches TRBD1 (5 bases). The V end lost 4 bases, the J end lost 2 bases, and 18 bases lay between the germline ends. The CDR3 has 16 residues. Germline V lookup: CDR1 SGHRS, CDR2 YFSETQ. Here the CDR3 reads CASSQKRGTANTEAFF. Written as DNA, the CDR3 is TGCGCCAGCAGCCAAAAAAGAGGGACGGCCAACACTGAAGCTTTCTTT.

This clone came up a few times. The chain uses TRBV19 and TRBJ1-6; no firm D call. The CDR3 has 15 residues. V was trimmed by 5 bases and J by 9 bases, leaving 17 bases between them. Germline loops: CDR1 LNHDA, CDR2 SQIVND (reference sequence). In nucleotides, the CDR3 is TGTGCCAGTAGTTATTTCGCGCAGCCGAGTTCACCCCTCCACTTT. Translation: CASSYFAQPSSPLHF.

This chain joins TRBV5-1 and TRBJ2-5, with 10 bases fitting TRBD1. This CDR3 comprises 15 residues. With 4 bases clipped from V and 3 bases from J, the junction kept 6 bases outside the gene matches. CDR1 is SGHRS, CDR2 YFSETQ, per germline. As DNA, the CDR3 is TGCGCCAGCAGCGTCGCGGGGACAGGGGAAGAGACCCAGTACTTC. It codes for CASSVAGTGEETQYF.

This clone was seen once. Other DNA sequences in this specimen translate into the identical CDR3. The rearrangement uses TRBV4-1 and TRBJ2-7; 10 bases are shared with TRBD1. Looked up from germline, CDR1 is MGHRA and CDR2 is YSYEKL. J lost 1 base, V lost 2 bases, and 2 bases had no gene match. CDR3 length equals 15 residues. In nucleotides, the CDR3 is TGCGCCAGCAGCCAACCGGGACAGGGGTCCTACGAGCAGTACTTC. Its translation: CASSQPGQGSYEQYF.

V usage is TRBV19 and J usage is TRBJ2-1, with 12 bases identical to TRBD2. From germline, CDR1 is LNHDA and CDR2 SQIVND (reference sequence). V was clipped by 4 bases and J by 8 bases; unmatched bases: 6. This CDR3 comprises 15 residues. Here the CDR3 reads CASSTSSGGAHEQFF. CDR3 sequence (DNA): TGTGCCAGTAGTACCTCTAGCGGGGGGGCGCATGAGCAGTTCTTC.

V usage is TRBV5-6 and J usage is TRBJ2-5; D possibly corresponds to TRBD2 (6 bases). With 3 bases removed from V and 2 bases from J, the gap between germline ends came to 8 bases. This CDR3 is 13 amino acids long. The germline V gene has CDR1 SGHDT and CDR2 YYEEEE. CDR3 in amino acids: CASSWDSQETQYF. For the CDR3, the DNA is TGTGCCAGCAGCTGGGACTCTCAAGAGACCCAGTACTTC.

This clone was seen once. CDR3 sequence reads: CASSMKQLYGYTF. The CDR3 region has the DNA TGTGCCAGTAGTATGAAGCAGCTCTATGGCTACACCTTC. The chain combines TRBV19 with TRBJ1-2; D call uncertain. Germline assignment: CDR1 LNHDA and CDR2 SQIVND (reference sequence). Trimming took 3 bases from V and 4 from J, leaving 9 bases between them. This CDR3 region has 13 residues. The full variable domain, in which reference TRBV19 and TRBJ1-2 provide the parts outside the CDR3, is DGGITQSPKYLFRKEGQNVTLSCEQNLNHDAMYWYRQDPGQGLRLIYYSQIVNDFQKGDIAEGYSVSREKKESFPLTVTSAQKNPTAFYLCASSMKQLYGYTFGSGTRLTVV.